This paragraph reports one T cell receptor (beta chain). The sample comes from a study of technical replicates of blood from several donors. Sequencing was performed with immunoSEQ multiplex PCR; in TCRdb, only in-frame clones are kept and a portion is missing. The table shows approximately 88,000 clones, with 94% occurring only once. The V and J ends lost 4 bases and 7 bases, in that order; junction bases with no gene match: 8. The CDR3 consists of 15 residues. Germline CDR1 reads SEHNR; CDR2 reads FQNEAQ (reference sequence). This receptor was obtained from a human donor in good health. The sequencing sample was made of T cells isolated from PBMCs. This chain uses TRBV7-9 with TRBJ2-1; 9 bases are a match to TRBD1. The chain's CDR3 is CASSSDRGLWNEQFF. The CDR3 DNA reads as TGTGCCAGCAGCTCCGACAGGGGGTTATGGAATGAGCAGTTCTTC.